The clone carrying this TCR beta chain occurred a few times. What it binds is unknown. The table came from immunoSEQ multiplex PCR; TCRdb's copy has only in-frame clones and leaves some out. The sample lists about 17,000 clones, around nine tenths occurring once. Germline V gene lookup returns CDR1 SGHDT and CDR2 YYEEEE. CDR3 length: 19 residues. V dropped 4 bases and J dropped 0; count of bases not matched to a gene: 16. These data are taken from a study of chemoradiotherapy in HPV16-positive cancers. Overall study context: A couple of HPV16-positive patients' cells yielded candidate HPV-specific clones and common motifs. Notes on the study in general: The functional HPV-specific definition rests on just two HPV16-positive patients. During treatment, candidate HPV-specific clones and E7-related motifs expanded in tumor.

The clonotype originates from a human donor with HPV-associated anogenital cancer. This chain joins TRBV5-6 and TRBJ2-4; TRBD1 matches 7 bases. The starting material was blood, obtained from a patient who underwent chemoradiotherapy. Here the CDR3 DNA reads TGTGCCAGCAGCACCAACAGGGGAGCCGCCAATCTAGCCAAAAACATTCAGTACTTC. It translates to CASSTNRGAANLAKNIQYF.